This entry lists 26 T cell receptor beta chains sequenced from one sample in a study of T cell changes during pregnancy in multiple sclerosis. Clones were sequenced by immunoSEQ multiplex PCR, and TCRdb holds only the in-frame ones, with some missing. The table records tens of thousands of clones, roughly 91% of them present only once. Sequencing used peripheral blood, obtained in the third trimester of pregnancy. These receptors all come from a female donor in good health, enrolled as a control in a pregnancy study.

This rearrangement joins TRBV2 to TRBJ1-2; D not certain. CDR3 length equals 16 residues. The germline V gene has CDR1 SNHLY and CDR2 FYNNEI. Trimming stripped 5 bases from V and 2 bases from J, with 18 bases between. CDR3 residues: CASSREGINLNYGYTF. CDR3 DNA: TGTGCCAGCAGTCGGGAGGGAATAAACCTCAACTATGGCTACACCTTC. The whole variable domain, remainder taken from reference TRBV2 and TRBJ1-2, is EPEVTQTPSHQVTQMGQEVILRCVPISNHLYFYWYRQILGQKVEFLVSFYNNEISEKSEIFDDQFSVERPDGSNFTLKIRSTKLEDSAMYFCASSREGINLNYGYTFGSGTRLTVV.

The chain combines TRBV5-1 with TRBJ1-4, with a tentative D call TRBD1 (6 bases). V lost 5 bases and J 2 bases, leaving 10 bases between the germline ends. CDR3 length: 14 amino acids. Germline CDR1 is SGHRS and CDR2 is YFSETQ. Here the CDR3 reads CASSRTDTNEKLFF. The CDR3 DNA follows: TGCGCCAGCAGTCGGACAGATACTAATGAAAAACTGTTTTTT.

The V gene is TRBV4-3, the J gene TRBJ2-3, with D maybe TRBD1 (6 bases). Trimming removed 3 bases from V and 3 bases from J, with 10 bases in between. CDR3 length equals 14 residues. CDR1 LGHNA and CDR2 YSLEER come from the germline V gene. The CDR3 sequence: CASSQRTVTDTQYF. In DNA, the CDR3 is TGCGCCAGCAGCCAGCGGACAGTGACAGATACGCAGTATTTT.

This clone showed up just a few times. This chain links TRBV19 with TRBJ1-1; D call uncertain. The ends were cut back, 8 bases at V and 11 bases at J, with 12 bases in the middle. Germline CDR1 LNHDA, CDR2 SQIVND (reference sequence). The CDR3 runs to 10 residues. The CDR3, as DNA: TGTGCCAGTGGGAGGGCTGGGGCTTTCTTT. This sequence encodes CASGRAGAFF.

V gene TRBV12-5 combines with J gene TRBJ2-1; a weak D match, TRBD2 (6 bases). The CDR3 length is 13 residues. Trimming removed 5 bases at V and 7 bases at J, with 12 bases between. Germline CDR1 LGHNT, CDR2 FRNRAP. CDR3 loop: CASGTAGLNEQFF. CDR3 nucleotide sequence: TGTGCTAGTGGTACCGCGGGACTGAATGAGCAGTTCTTC.

The chain couples TRBV5-6 to TRBJ2-1, with 7 bases aligning to TRBD2. The length of the CDR3 is 16 residues. V lost 0 bases to trimming and J lost 0 bases; unmatched junction nucleotides: 3. Germline V CDR1 and CDR2: SGHDT, YYEEEE. The CDR3 region is CASSLAGGGSYNEQFF. CDR3 DNA: TGTGCCAGCAGCTTGGCTGGGGGGGGCTCCTACAATGAGCAGTTCTTC.

The chain is built from TRBV30 and TRBJ1-5, with 9 bases lining up with TRBD1. Unmatched junction bases numbered 12, after V lost 5 bases and J lost 7 bases. Germline-derived CDR1 and CDR2 are GTSNPN and SVGIG (reference sequence). This CDR3 is 15 amino acids long. The DNA for the CDR3 is TGTGCCTGGCACCACGGAGGGGACAGGGACCAGCCCCAGCATTTT. Translated, it gives CAWHHGGDRDQPQHF.

DNA for the CDR3: TGTGCCAGCAGTGACCGGGGGGCGCCAGGGTCCGAGCAGTTCTTC. Amino acid sequence: CASSDRGAPGSEQFF. The chain recombines TRBV6-4 with TRBJ2-1; a possible D gene is TRBD2 (7 bases). Trimming left V 2 bases short and J 10 bases short, with 18 bases between. There are 15 residues in the CDR3. Germline CDR1 reads MRHNA; CDR2 reads SNTAGT.

V gene TRBV7-2 combines with J gene TRBJ2-4, with no clear D. Germline-derived CDR1 and CDR2 are SGHTA and FQGNSA. With 5 bases removed from V and 0 bases from J, the gap between germline ends came to 14 bases. The CDR3 extends over 16 amino acids. CDR3: CASSPVDTLAKNIQYF. The DNA of the CDR3 is TGTGCCAGCAGCCCCGTCGATACTTTAGCCAAAAACATTCAGTACTTC.

J is TRBJ1-1 and V is TRBV5-1; weak D call: TRBD1 (6 bases). CDR1 and CDR2 from the germline V gene are SGHRS and YFSETQ. V gave up 3 bases and J gave up 4 bases, with 10 bases separating them. The CDR3 totals 13 residues. As DNA, the CDR3 is TGCGCCAGCAGCTGGGGGACATCCACTGAAGCTTTCTTT. This codes for CASSWGTSTEAFF.

This sequence joins TRBV4-1 and TRBJ1-5; 7 bases align to TRBD1. Per germline, CDR1 MGHRA and CDR2 YSYEKL. V was clipped by 1 base and J by 6 bases; unmatched bases: 15. The CDR3 extends over 18 amino acids. The CDR3 loop reads CASSQVGQKGGGIQPQHF. The CDR3 DNA is TGCGCCAGCAGCCAAGTGGGACAGAAAGGTGGTGGGATTCAGCCCCAGCATTTT.

The chain is built from TRBV18 and TRBJ2-7; no reliable D call. Germline V gives CDR1 KGHSH, CDR2 LQKENI. V lost 0 bases and J lost 3, with 9 bases in between. The CDR3 runs to 14 residues. CDR3 in DNA: TGTGCCAGCTCACCACCGTCACTTCGCTACGAGCAGTACTTC. Protein: CASSPPSLRYEQYF.

The chain is built from TRBV28 and TRBJ1-5, with 8 positions matching TRBD1. J was trimmed by 3 bases and V by 3 bases; bases with no gene match: 10. The length of the CDR3 is 17 residues. Germline CDR1 reads MDHEN; CDR2 reads SYDVKM. DNA of the CDR3: TGTGCCAGCAGTTTGGAGGGTAGCAGGGGGCCCAATCAGCCCCAGCATTTT. It yields the protein CASSLEGSRGPNQPQHF.

The rearrangement uses TRBV7-8 and TRBJ2-7; 10 positions agree with TRBD1. Germline V gene data show CDR1 as SGHVS and CDR2 as FQNEAQ. J gave up 2 bases and V 6 bases, and 7 bases lay outside the gene matches. CDR3 length: 15 amino acids. As DNA, the CDR3 is TGTGCCAGCAGGATAGGACAGGGGGTTACCTACGAGCAGTACTTC. Translation gives CASRIGQGVTYEQYF. The full variable domain, with the rest looked up from reference TRBV7-8 and TRBJ2-7, is GAGVSQSPRYKVAKRGQDVALRCDPISGHVSLFWYQQALGQGPEFLTYFQNEAQLDKSGLPSDRFFAERPEGSVSTLKIQRTQQEDSAVYLCASRIGQGVTYEQYFGPGTRLTVT.

Concerning this clone: The junction departs from the called germline gene at one end, perhaps through a read error. The chain joins TRBV7-9 to TRBJ1-1, with TRBD1 matching 9 bases. The germline V gene encodes CDR1 SEHNR and CDR2 FQNEAQ (reference sequence). The CDR3 is 15 residues long. CDR3 nucleotides: TGTGCCAGCAGTTTAGGGAGGACAGGGGAAACTGAAGCTTTCTTT. This translates into CASSLGRTGETEAFF.

This clone came up once. The rearrangement uses TRBV4-1 and TRBJ2-5, with 8 bases lining up with TRBD1. The CDR3 covers 17 residues. V was pared by 6 bases and J by 4 bases, with 16 bases of the junction left unmatched. Germline CDR1 MGHRA, CDR2 YSYEKL. The chain's CDR3 is CASRNWAGQGGGETQYF. The CDR3 DNA reads as TGCGCCAGCAGAAACTGGGCAGGACAGGGAGGTGGAGAGACCCAGTACTTC.

J is TRBJ1-5 and V is TRBV19; D perhaps matches TRBD1 (6 bases). This CDR3 contains 14 residues. Trimming cost V 4 bases and J 1 base, with 8 bases left between them. Germline CDR1 LNHDA, CDR2 SQIVND (reference sequence). The CDR3 DNA reads as TGTGCCAGTAGTACCCAGGGGAGCAATCAGCCCCAGCATTTT. It codes for CASSTQGSNQPQHF.

The chain is built from TRBV11-2 and TRBJ1-2; D unclear. This CDR3 is built from 15 residues. With 2 bases removed from V and 5 bases from J, the gap between germline ends came to 15 bases. Germline CDR1 is SGHAT and CDR2 is FQNNGV. The CDR3 loop reads CASSLLGPPGYGYTF. Here the CDR3 DNA reads TGTGCCAGCAGCTTATTGGGCCCCCCTGGGTATGGCTACACCTTC. Filled out from reference TRBV11-2 and TRBJ1-2, the complete variable domain reads EAGVAQSPRYKIIEKRQSVAFWCNPISGHATLYWYQQILGQGPKLLIQFQNNGVVDDSQLPKDRFSAERLKGVDSTLKIQPAKLEDSAVYLCASSLLGPPGYGYTFGSGTRLTVV.

The chain combines TRBV28 with TRBJ1-2; 12 bases map to TRBD1. V was clipped by 5 bases and J by 2 bases; unmatched bases: 12. Germline V lookup: CDR1 MDHEN, CDR2 SYDVKM. The CDR3 length is 18 residues. The CDR3 bases are TGTGCCAGCAGTCCATCGTTAGGGACAGGGGGCACGAACTATGGCTACACCTTC. Protein sequence: CASSPSLGTGGTNYGYTF.

The CDR3 spells CASRQGNQPQHF. The CDR3 nucleotides are TGTGCCTCGAGACAGGGGAATCAGCCCCAGCATTTT. V usage is TRBV30 and J usage is TRBJ1-5; TRBD1 agrees at 8 bases. In germline, CDR1 is GTSNPN, CDR2 SVGIG (reference sequence). There are 12 residues in the CDR3. V dropped 7 bases and J dropped 4; count of bases not matched to a gene: 3.

The rearrangement joins TRBV19 to TRBJ2-7, with 9 bases matching TRBD1. The CDR3 loop spans 15 amino acids. Germline CDR1 and CDR2: LNHDA and SQIVND (reference sequence). V shed 5 bases and J 2 bases; nucleotides not matched to a gene: 7. DNA of the CDR3: TGTGCCAGTAGTCCCGCATGGGACAGGGCCTACGAGCAGTACTTC. Residues: CASSPAWDRAYEQYF.

The chain couples TRBV11-2 to TRBJ2-7, with 11 bases aligning to TRBD2. CDR3 length equals 19 residues. The trim removed 5 bases at V and 0 bases at J, leaving 15 bases unmatched. Germline V gene sequence: CDR1 SGHAT, CDR2 FQNNGV. The CDR3 sequence is CASSRSPGLAEGSSYEQYF. The CDR3 nucleotides read TGTGCCAGCAGCAGAAGTCCGGGACTAGCGGAGGGAAGCTCCTACGAGCAGTACTTC.

This chain joins TRBV10-3 and TRBJ2-3; weak D call: TRBD2 (5 bases). The CDR3 has 19 residues. The V end was cut by 3 bases, the J end by 5 bases, with 27 bases between. CDR1 is ENHRY and CDR2 is SYGVKD in the germline V gene. This CDR3 reads CAISEGSGKGRRREDTQYF. CDR3 coding DNA: TGTGCCATCAGTGAAGGGTCCGGCAAAGGACGAAGACGGGAAGATACGCAGTATTTT.

This chain connects TRBV18 to TRBJ2-1; TRBD2 matches 8 bases. This CDR3 contains 14 residues. In germline, CDR1 is KGHSH, CDR2 LQKENI. J gave up 5 bases and V 3 bases, and 3 bases lay outside the gene matches. The CDR3 sequence: CASSPGLENNEQFF. In DNA form, the CDR3 reads TGTGCCAGCTCACCGGGACTAGAGAACAATGAGCAGTTCTTC. Variable domain in full (rest from reference TRBV18 and TRBJ2-1): NAGVMQNPRHLVRRRGQEARLRCSPMKGHSHVYWYRQLPEEGLKFMVYLQKENIIDESGMPKERFSAEFPKEGPSILRIQQVVRGDSAAYFCASSPGLENNEQFFGPGTRLTVL.

V and J are TRBV30 and TRBJ2-2, with D perhaps TRBD2 (5 bases). CDR3 size: 12 residues. CDR1 GTSNPN and CDR2 SVGIG come from the germline V gene (reference sequence). V was cut by 0 bases and J by 7 bases, with 6 bases left in between. The CDR3 here is CAWSVRGGELFF. For the CDR3, the DNA is TGTGCCTGGAGTGTACGGGGCGGGGAGCTGTTTTTT.

This chain links TRBV6-4 with TRBJ2-7; D is perhaps TRBD1 (5 bases). Germline lookup yields CDR1 MRHNA and CDR2 SNTAGT. Trimming pared 6 bases from V and 5 bases from J, leaving 29 bases between. The CDR3 is made up of 18 amino acids. CDR3 bases: TGTGCCAGCAGCCGCCCGCCCCCTGCAGGGAACTTGACGCACGAGCAGTACTTC. Amino acids: CASSRPPPAGNLTHEQYF.